This TCR beta chain was obtained from a study of T cells in Graves' hyperthyroidism and ophthalmopathy. RNA transcripts gave rise to amplified TCR beta CDR3 regions. The HTBI set primed first-round TCR CDR3 RT-PCR. MiXCR, applied by TCRdb to the multiplex PCR reads, yields one record per CDR3 protein. Of around 520,000 distinct CDR3 sequences listed, approximately 15% are singletons. The sequenced sample was blood. The sequence came from a woman aged 18-29 years with Graves' hyperthyroidism.

CDR3 DNA: TGCAGCGCAGTCGTGGCGGGATCTGGAAACACCATATATTTT. Translating it yields CSAVVAGSGNTIYF. V and J are TRBV29-1 and TRBJ1-3; D remains ambiguous. The V gene lost 7 bases and the J gene lost 1 base, with 14 bases spanning the gap. From germline, CDR1 is SQVTM and CDR2 ANQGSEA. CDR3 length: 14 residues. The variable domain in full, with the rest retrieved from reference TRBV29-1 and TRBJ1-3, is SAVISQKPSRDICQRGTSLTIQCQVDSQVTMMFWYRQQPGQSLTLIATANQGSEATYESGFVIDKFPISRPNLTFSTLTVSNMSPEDSSIYLCSAVVAGSGNTIYFGEGSWLTVV.